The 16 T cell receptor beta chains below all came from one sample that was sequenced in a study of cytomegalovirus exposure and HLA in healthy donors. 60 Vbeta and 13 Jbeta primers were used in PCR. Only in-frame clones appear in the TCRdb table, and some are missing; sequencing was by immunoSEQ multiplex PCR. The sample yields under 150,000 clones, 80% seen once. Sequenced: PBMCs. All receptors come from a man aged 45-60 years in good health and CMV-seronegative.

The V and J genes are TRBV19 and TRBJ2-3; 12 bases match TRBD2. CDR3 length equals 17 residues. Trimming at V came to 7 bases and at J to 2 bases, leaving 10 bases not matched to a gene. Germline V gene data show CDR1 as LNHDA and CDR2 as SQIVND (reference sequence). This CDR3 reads CASTPRTSGENTDTQYF. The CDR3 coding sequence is TGTGCCAGTACCCCCCGGACTAGCGGGGAGAACACAGATACGCAGTATTTT.

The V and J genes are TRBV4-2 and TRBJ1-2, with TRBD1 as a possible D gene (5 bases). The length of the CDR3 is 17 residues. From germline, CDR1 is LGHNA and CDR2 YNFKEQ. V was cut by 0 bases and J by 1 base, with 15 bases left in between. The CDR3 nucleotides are TGTGCCAGCAGCCAAGATCAGGAGGGGCTGGATAACTATGGCTACACCTTC. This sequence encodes CASSQDQEGLDNYGYTF.

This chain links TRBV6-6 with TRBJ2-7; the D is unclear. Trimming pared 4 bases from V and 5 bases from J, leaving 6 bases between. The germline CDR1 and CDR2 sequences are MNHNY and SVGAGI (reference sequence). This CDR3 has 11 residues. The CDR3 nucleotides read TGTGCCAGCAGTTGGAGTAACGAGCAGTACTTC. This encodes CASSWSNEQYF.

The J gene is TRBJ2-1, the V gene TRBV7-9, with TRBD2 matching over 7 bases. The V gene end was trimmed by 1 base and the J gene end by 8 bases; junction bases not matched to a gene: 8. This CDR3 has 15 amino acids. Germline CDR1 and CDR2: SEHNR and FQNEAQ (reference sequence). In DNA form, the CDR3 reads TGTGCCAGCAGCTTAGGGCGGGGGATACGCGATGAGCAGTTCTTC. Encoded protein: CASSLGRGIRDEQFF.

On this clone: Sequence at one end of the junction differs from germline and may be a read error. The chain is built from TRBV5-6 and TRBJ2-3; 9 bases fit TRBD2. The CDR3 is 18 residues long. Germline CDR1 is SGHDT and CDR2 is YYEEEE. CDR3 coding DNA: TGTGCCGGCAGCCGCGCGGGACTCCTGACTAGCGGAACAGATACGCAGTATTTT. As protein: CAGSRAGLLTSGTDTQYF.

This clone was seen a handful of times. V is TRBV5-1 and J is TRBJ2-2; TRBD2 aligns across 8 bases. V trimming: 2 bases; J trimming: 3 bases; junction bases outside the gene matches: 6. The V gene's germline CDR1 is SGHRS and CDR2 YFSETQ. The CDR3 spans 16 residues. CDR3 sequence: CASSFGRGADTGELFF. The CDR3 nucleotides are TGCGCCAGCAGCTTCGGGCGGGGGGCCGACACCGGGGAGCTGTTTTTT.

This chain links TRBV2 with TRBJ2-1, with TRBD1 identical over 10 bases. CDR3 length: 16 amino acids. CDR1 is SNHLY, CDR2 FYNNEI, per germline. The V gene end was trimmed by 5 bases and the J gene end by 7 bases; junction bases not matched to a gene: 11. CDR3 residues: CASSLTGGLGRNEQFF. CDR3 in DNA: TGTGCCAGCAGTTTGACAGGGGGCTTGGGTAGGAATGAGCAGTTCTTC.

CDR3: CASSIAPGQTFKIYGYTF. Written as DNA, the CDR3 is TGTGCCAGTAGTATAGCGCCGGGACAGACTTTCAAAATTTATGGCTACACCTTC. The genes are TRBV19 and TRBJ1-2, with 7 nucleotides matching TRBD1. Per the germline V gene, CDR1 is LNHDA and CDR2 is SQIVND (reference sequence). Germline trimming cut 1 base from V and 5 bases from J; bases unmatched to any gene: 16. The CDR3 runs 18 residues.

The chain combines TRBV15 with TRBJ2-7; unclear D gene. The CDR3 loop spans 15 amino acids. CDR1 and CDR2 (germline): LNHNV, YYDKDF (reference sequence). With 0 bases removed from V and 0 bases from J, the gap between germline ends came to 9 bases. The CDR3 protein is CATSRDKRNSYEQYF. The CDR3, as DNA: TGTGCCACCAGCAGAGATAAGCGTAACTCCTACGAGCAGTACTTC.

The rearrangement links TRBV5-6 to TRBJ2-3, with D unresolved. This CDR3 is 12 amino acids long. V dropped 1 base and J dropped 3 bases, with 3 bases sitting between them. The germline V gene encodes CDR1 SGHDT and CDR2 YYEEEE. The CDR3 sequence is CASSLQTDTQYF. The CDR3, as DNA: TGTGCCAGCAGCTTGCAGACAGATACGCAGTATTTT.

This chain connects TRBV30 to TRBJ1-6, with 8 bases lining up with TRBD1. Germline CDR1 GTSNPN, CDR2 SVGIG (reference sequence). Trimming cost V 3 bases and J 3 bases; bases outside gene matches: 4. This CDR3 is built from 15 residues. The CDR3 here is CAWRGTGGYNSPLHF. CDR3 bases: TGTGCCTGGAGGGGAACAGGGGGCTATAATTCACCCCTCCACTTT.

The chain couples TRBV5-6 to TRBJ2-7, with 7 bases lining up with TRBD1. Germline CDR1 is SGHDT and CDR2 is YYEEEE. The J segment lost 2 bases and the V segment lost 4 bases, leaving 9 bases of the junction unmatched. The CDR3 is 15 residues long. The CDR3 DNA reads TGTGCCAGCAGCGTACCAGGGGGTACGGCCTACGAGCAGTACTTC. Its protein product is CASSVPGGTAYEQYF.

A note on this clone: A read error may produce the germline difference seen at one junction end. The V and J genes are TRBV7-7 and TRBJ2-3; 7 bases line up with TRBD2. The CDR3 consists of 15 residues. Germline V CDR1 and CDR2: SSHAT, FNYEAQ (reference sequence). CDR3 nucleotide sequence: TGTGCTAGCAGCTTAGATTCCCTAGCGGATCGTACGCAGTATTTT. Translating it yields CASSLDSLADRTQYF.

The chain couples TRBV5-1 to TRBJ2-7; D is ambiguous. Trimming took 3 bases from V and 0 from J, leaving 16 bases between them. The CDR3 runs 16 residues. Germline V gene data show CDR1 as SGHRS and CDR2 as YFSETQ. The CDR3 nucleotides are TGCGCCAGCAGCTCCCCCCGTCACAGTAGCTCCTACGAGCAGTACTTC. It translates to CASSSPRHSSSYEQYF. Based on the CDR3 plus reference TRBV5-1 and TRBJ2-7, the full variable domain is KAGVTQTPRYLIKTRGQQVTLSCSPISGHRSVSWYQQTPGQGLQFLFEYFSETQRNKGNFPGRFSGRQFSNSRSEMNVSTLELGDSALYLCASSSPRHSSSYEQYFGPGTRLTVT.

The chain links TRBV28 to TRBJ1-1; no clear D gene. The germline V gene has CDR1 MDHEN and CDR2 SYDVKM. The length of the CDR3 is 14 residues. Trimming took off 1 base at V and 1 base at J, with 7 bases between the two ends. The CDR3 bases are TGTGCCAGCAGTTTATCGTCCGGGAACACTGAAGCTTTCTTT. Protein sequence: CASSLSSGNTEAFF. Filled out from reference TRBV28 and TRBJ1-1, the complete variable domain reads DVKVTQSSRYLVKRTGEKVFLECVQDMDHENMFWYRQDPGLGLRLIYFSYDVKMKEKGDIPEGYSVSREKKERFSLILESASTNQTSMYLCASSLSSGNTEAFFGQGTRLTVV.

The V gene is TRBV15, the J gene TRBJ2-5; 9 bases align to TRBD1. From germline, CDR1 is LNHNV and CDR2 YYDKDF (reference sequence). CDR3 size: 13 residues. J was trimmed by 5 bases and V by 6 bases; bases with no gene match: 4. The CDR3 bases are TGTGCCACCAGGGACAGGGGTAGGGAGACCCAGTACTTC. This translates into CATRDRGRETQYF.